Below, 14 T cell receptor beta chains from the same sample are listed, as sequenced in a study of T cell responses to AZD1222 COVID-19 vaccine. Sequencing was performed with immunoSEQ multiplex PCR; in TCRdb, only in-frame clones are kept and a portion is missing. The sample holds 150,000 to 200,000 clones, 90% to 95% seen once. The sequencing used peripheral blood, collected 28 days after the second dose of the MenACWY control vaccine. These receptors were taken from an adult who received the MenACWY meningococcal vaccine as a control.

The chain's CDR3 is CASSQGGRSYNSPLHF. The CDR3 nucleotides are TGTGCCAGCAGCCAAGGTGGGAGATCCTATAATTCACCCCTCCACTTT. This chain joins TRBV4-2 and TRBJ1-6; the D is unclear. Per germline, CDR1 LGHNA and CDR2 YNFKEQ. This CDR3 contains 16 residues. Trimming pared 1 base from V and 1 base from J, leaving 8 bases between.

This chain uses TRBV19 with TRBJ1-5; a possible D gene is TRBD1 (6 bases). Germline V gene lookup returns CDR1 LNHDA and CDR2 SQIVND (reference sequence). The length of the CDR3 is 15 residues. V was pared by 5 bases and J by 2 bases, with 13 bases between. The CDR3 reads CASSYGTRGNQPQHF. Written as DNA, the CDR3 is TGTGCCAGTAGTTACGGGACACGCGGCAATCAGCCCCAGCATTTT. The full variable domain, with the rest looked up from reference TRBV19 and TRBJ1-5, is DGGITQSPKYLFRKEGQNVTLSCEQNLNHDAMYWYRQDPGQGLRLIYYSQIVNDFQKGDIAEGYSVSREKKESFPLTVTSAQKNPTAFYLCASSYGTRGNQPQHFGDGTRLSIL.

V is TRBV2 and J is TRBJ1-2; no firm D call. Looked up from germline, CDR1 is SNHLY and CDR2 is FYNNEI. The CDR3 is made up of 14 amino acids. The germline V and J ends were trimmed by 5 bases and 6 bases, with 16 bases remaining between them. Here the CDR3 reads CASSPGRFDDGYTF. For the CDR3, the DNA is TGTGCCAGCAGTCCCGGACGGTTTGACGATGGCTACACCTTC.

The gene calls are TRBV5-8 and TRBJ1-6, with a weak D call TRBD1 (5 bases). In germline, CDR1 is SGHTS, CDR2 YDEGEE. V was trimmed by 0 bases and J by 8 bases, leaving 12 bases between them. The CDR3 is 15 amino acids. The CDR3 loop is CASSLGTRRYSPLHF. The CDR3 DNA reads as TGTGCCAGCAGCTTGGGGACACGGCGGTATTCACCCCTCCACTTT.

The CDR3 spells CASNPLQGGEQYF. In nucleotides, the CDR3 is TGTGCCAGCAACCCGCTCCAGGGGGGCGAGCAGTACTTC. V and J are TRBV2 and TRBJ2-7; TRBD1 is a possible D gene (7 bases). The germline V gene encodes CDR1 SNHLY and CDR2 FYNNEI. With 7 bases removed from V and 6 bases from J, the gap between germline ends came to 16 bases. The CDR3 length is 13 residues.

The rearrangement joins TRBV10-3 to TRBJ1-6; D remains ambiguous. The germline V gene encodes CDR1 ENHRY and CDR2 SYGVKD. V shed 2 bases and J shed 10 bases, with 18 bases lying between them. This CDR3 is built from 16 residues. The CDR3 region is CAISEGVGGGKSPLHF. The CDR3 DNA reads as TGTGCCATCAGTGAGGGGGTGGGAGGCGGCAAGTCACCCCTCCACTTT.

The chain carries TRBV7-9 and TRBJ2-3; TRBD2 might be the D (7 bases). CDR3 length: 14 residues. Between the trimmed V and J ends, which lost 5 bases and 6 bases, there was a span of 15 bases. The V gene's germline CDR1 is SEHNR and CDR2 FQNEAQ (reference sequence). The CDR3 reads CASSPMGGRDTQYF. The CDR3 nucleotides are TGTGCCAGCAGCCCAATGGGGGGGCGGGATACGCAGTATTTT.

This clone was counted between two and nine times. The rearrangement uses TRBV28 and TRBJ1-1, with 7 nucleotides matching TRBD1. Germline assignment: CDR1 MDHEN and CDR2 SYDVKM. The CDR3 is 14 amino acids. Trimming cost V 7 bases and J 3 bases; bases outside gene matches: 8. The CDR3 DNA follows: TGTGCCAGCATATTAGGGACAGTCCACACTGAAGCTTTCTTT. Encoded protein: CASILGTVHTEAFF.

This clone is a singleton in its sample. The J gene is TRBJ1-2, the V gene TRBV29-1; weak D call: TRBD1 (5 bases). Germline lookup yields CDR1 SQVTM and CDR2 ANQGSEA. With 4 bases removed from V and 5 bases from J, the gap between germline ends came to 20 bases. This CDR3 region has 15 residues. Here the CDR3 reads CSVGTGTAAPYGYTF. CDR3 nucleotides: TGCAGCGTTGGAACCGGGACCGCTGCTCCTTATGGCTACACCTTC. The variable domain in full, with the rest retrieved from reference TRBV29-1 and TRBJ1-2, is SAVISQKPSRDICQRGTSLTIQCQVDSQVTMMFWYRQQPGQSLTLIATANQGSEATYESGFVIDKFPISRPNLTFSTLTVSNMSPEDSSIYLCSVGTGTAAPYGYTFGSGTRLTVV.

This chain connects TRBV7-8 to TRBJ1-1; D remains unclear. The CDR3 runs to 13 residues. V shed 2 bases and J shed 7 bases, with 11 bases lying between them. Germline assignment: CDR1 SGHVS and CDR2 FQNEAQ. This chain's CDR3 is CASSLQRAYEAFF. Here the CDR3 DNA reads TGTGCCAGCAGCTTACAGAGGGCCTATGAAGCTTTCTTT.

The V and J genes are TRBV7-9 and TRBJ2-5, with D hard to call. V dropped 5 bases and J dropped 5 bases, with 6 bases sitting between them. The germline gives CDR1 SEHNR, CDR2 FQNEAQ (reference sequence). The CDR3 runs to 11 residues. The CDR3 bases are TGTGCCAGCAGCCCCGGGGAGACCCAGTACTTC. It specifies CASSPGETQYF.

The gene calls are TRBV5-8 and TRBJ2-6; D remains unclear. The CDR3 extends over 15 amino acids. Trimming took 1 base from V and 4 from J, leaving 9 bases between them. Germline CDR1 is SGHTS and CDR2 is YDEGEE. The CDR3 protein is CASSLWGSGANVLTF. CDR3 coding DNA: TGTGCCAGCAGCTTGTGGGGTTCCGGGGCCAACGTCCTGACTTTC. Full variable domain (remainder filled in from reference TRBV5-8 and TRBJ2-6): EAGVTQSPTHLIKTRGQQATLRCSPISGHTSVYWYQQALGLGLQFLLWYDEGEERNRGNFPPRFSGRQFPNYSSELNVNALELEDSALYLCASSLWGSGANVLTFGAGSRLTVL.

This clone was detected only once. The CDR3 protein is CASSLSSGGATYEQYF. CDR3 nucleotide sequence: TGTGCCAGCAGCCTGTCTAGCGGGGGGGCCACCTACGAGCAGTACTTC. The chain couples TRBV5-4 to TRBJ2-7; 12 bases fit TRBD2. Germline V gene sequence: CDR1 SGHNT, CDR2 YYREEE (reference sequence). The CDR3 loop spans 16 amino acids. Losses at the gene ends were 4 bases for V and 2 bases for J; bases not matched to a gene: 7.

This clone came up once. The rearrangement links TRBV18 to TRBJ1-1; possibly TRBD1 for D (5 bases). This CDR3 is built from 15 residues. V dropped 6 bases and J dropped 6 bases, with 20 bases sitting between them. Germline-derived CDR1 and CDR2 are KGHSH and LQKENI. CDR3 residues: CASSQDSIRAAEAFF. CDR3 sequence (DNA): TGTGCCAGCTCCCAGGACTCGATCAGGGCGGCTGAAGCTTTCTTT. Together with reference TRBV18 and TRBJ1-1, the CDR3 gives the full variable domain: NAGVMQNPRHLVRRRGQEARLRCSPMKGHSHVYWYRQLPEEGLKFMVYLQKENIIDESGMPKERFSAEFPKEGPSILRIQQVVRGDSAAYFCASSQDSIRAAEAFFGQGTRLTVV.